This entry concerns a single T cell receptor beta chain. Its specificity is unknown. Data came from immunoSEQ multiplex PCR; TCRdb stores just in-frame clones and leaves some out. The data contain 50,000 to 60,000 clones, 78% of them singletons. This sample was included in a study of a mutant IDH1 vaccine in newly diagnosed glioma. Background on the study: Patients underwent eight vaccinations, which took place in weeks 1, 3, 5, 7, 11, 15, 19 and 23. Before enrollment, patients got radiotherapy alone, temozolomide alone, or mostly the combination. Patients were started on vaccination 4-6 weeks after radiotherapy alone, or with temozolomide cycles. General study findings and limits: Around 92% of patients showed vaccine-induced immune responses across multiple MHC alleles.

The CDR3 totals 14 residues. Losses at the gene ends were 5 bases for V and 8 bases for J; bases not matched to a gene: 7. Germline V gene sequence: CDR1 SGHVS, CDR2 FQNEAQ. Time point specified: week 5, during vaccination. Each dose of the vaccine consisted of 300 ug of mutant IDH1 20-mer peptide, with topical imiquimod. The receptor comes from a man aged 50 to 59 with glioma. The V gene is TRBV7-8, the J gene TRBJ2-1; TRBD2 agrees at 9 bases. The sequencing here drew on PBMCs, taken from a glioma patient whose treatment included an IDH1 peptide vaccine. The CDR3 nucleotides are TGTGCCAGCAGCCCGCGGGAGGGGGCACATGAGCAGTTCTTC. It translates to CASSPREGAHEQFF.